These 32 T cell receptor beta chains came from one sample sequenced in a study of T cells after yellow fever vaccination. TCRdb reprocessed the 5' RACE reads via MiXCR and lists one record per CDR3 protein. The repertoire includes 310,000 or so distinct CDR3 sequences, roughly 4% of them detected once, and roughly a quarter sits in the top ten. Source: PBMCs, taken on the day of the yellow fever booster vaccination. Receptor source: a man between 18 and 35 years old who received the YFV17D yellow fever vaccine.

This clonotype was observed a few times. The chain combines TRBV12-3 or TRBV12-4 with TRBJ1-4, with D possibly matching TRBD1 (5 bases). V was cut by 6 bases and J by 8 bases, with 16 bases left in between. The CDR3 loop spans 14 amino acids. CDR3 residues: CASSPMGVGEKLFF. CDR3 nucleotides: TGTGCCAGCAGCCCTATGGGGGTTGGGGAAAAACTGTTTTTT.

This clonotype showed up just a few times. This chain joins TRBV20-1 and TRBJ1-5; D is undetermined. The CDR3 is made up of 13 amino acids. CDR1 and CDR2 (germline): DFQATT, SNEGSKA (reference sequence). Trimming cost V 0 bases and J 6 bases, with 9 bases left between them. DNA of the CDR3: TGCAGTGCTAGAGAGGGCAGCGGTCAGCCCCAGCATTTT. Translated, it gives CSAREGSGQPQHF.

The rearrangement uses TRBV5-1 and TRBJ2-3; 11 bases are shared with TRBD1. Germline CDR1 is SGHRS and CDR2 is YFSETQ. This CDR3 contains 19 residues. The V segment lost 0 bases and the J segment 0 bases; nucleotides outside the gene matches: 9. DNA of the CDR3: TGCGCCAGCAGCTTGGCCCGGGGGACAGGGGGTGCTAGCACAGATACGCAGTATTTT. Its translation: CASSLARGTGGASTDTQYF.

This clonotype showed up just a few times. The chain is built from TRBV6-5 and TRBJ2-1; 13 nucleotides match TRBD2. V gave up 5 bases and J gave up 2 bases; unmatched junction bases: 6. Germline V CDR1 and CDR2: MNHEY, SVGAGI. The length of the CDR3 is 17 residues. The CDR3 region is CASSVTGTSGAYNEQFF. The CDR3 DNA reads as TGTGCCAGCAGTGTAACCGGGACTAGCGGGGCCTACAATGAGCAGTTCTTC.

This clonotype was seen many times. The CDR3 here is CASSLLAGARTDTQYF. CDR3 bases: TGTGCCAGCAGCTTACTAGCGGGGGCCCGCACAGATACGCAGTATTTT. This chain joins TRBV7-3 and TRBJ2-3, with 10 positions matching TRBD2. CDR3 size: 16 residues. Germline trimming cut 2 bases from V and 1 base from J; bases unmatched to any gene: 3. The germline gives CDR1 SGHTA, CDR2 FQGTGA.

This sequence joins TRBV20-1 and TRBJ2-3; 11 bases fit TRBD2. With 6 bases clipped from V and 6 bases from J, the junction kept 8 bases outside the gene matches. This CDR3 contains 14 residues. Germline V gives CDR1 DFQATT, CDR2 SNEGSKA (reference sequence). In DNA form, the CDR3 reads TGCAGTGCAGGGACTAGCGGCAAGGGGGATACGCAGTATTTT. This translates into CSAGTSGKGDTQYF.

This clonotype has more than one count but fewer than ten. The rearrangement links TRBV7-9 to TRBJ2-5; D might be TRBD2 (5 bases). Germline V lookup: CDR1 SEHNR, CDR2 FQNEAQ (reference sequence). There are 15 residues in the CDR3. Trimming pared 1 base from V and 5 bases from J, leaving 14 bases between. In nucleotides, the CDR3 is TGTGCCAGCAGCTTAGGAGTATCTAGCAGCGAGACCCAGTACTTC. Translating it yields CASSLGVSSSETQYF.

This clonotype was counted between two and nine times. The chain carries TRBV12-3 or TRBV12-4 and TRBJ2-2; TRBD1 is a possible D gene (6 bases). The CDR3 has 14 residues. V was cut by 5 bases and J by 5 bases, with 12 bases left in between. In nucleotides, the CDR3 is TGTGCCAGCAGTCAATCTACAGGGACCGGGGAGCTGTTTTTT. This codes for CASSQSTGTGELFF.

The chain is built from TRBV14 and TRBJ1-1, with D unresolved. Germline assignment: CDR1 SGHDN and CDR2 FVKESK. The CDR3 runs 13 residues. The V end lost 4 bases, the J end lost 3 bases, and 9 bases lay between the germline ends. CDR3 in amino acids: CASSLGPYTEAFF. The CDR3 bases are TGTGCCAGCAGCCTAGGACCTTACACTGAAGCTTTCTTT.

This chain joins TRBV12-3 or TRBV12-4 and TRBJ1-3; 11 positions agree with TRBD1. Trimming at V came to 3 bases and at J to 0 bases, leaving 4 bases not matched to a gene. The CDR3 is 17 amino acids. CDR3 protein: CASSFSGTGGSGNTIYF. For the CDR3, the DNA is TGTGCCAGCAGTTTCTCCGGGACAGGGGGCTCTGGAAACACCATATATTTT.

This clonotype was seen repeatedly, ten times or more. This chain joins TRBV4-3 and TRBJ1-6; no reliable D call. With 0 bases removed from V and 7 bases from J, the gap between germline ends came to 10 bases. The V gene's germline CDR1 is LGHNA and CDR2 YSLEER. The CDR3 loop spans 15 amino acids. CDR3 DNA sequence: TGCGCCAGCAGCCAAGATGGCCTAGGAAATTCACCCCTCCACTTT. Translated: CASSQDGLGNSPLHF.

The table lists this clonotype with many counts. The rearrangement links TRBV6-6 to TRBJ1-4, with 8 nucleotides matching TRBD1. The V and J ends lost 6 bases and 8 bases, in that order; junction bases with no gene match: 11. This CDR3 is built from 15 residues. Germline loops: CDR1 MNHNY, CDR2 SVGAGI (reference sequence). The CDR3 is CASRDIGQGQEKLFF. CDR3 coding DNA: TGTGCCAGCAGAGACATTGGACAGGGCCAAGAAAAACTGTTTTTT.

The chain recombines TRBV29-1 with TRBJ2-1, with 9 bases aligning to TRBD2. This CDR3 has 16 residues. Germline V gene data show CDR1 as SQVTM and CDR2 as ANQGSEA. J was trimmed by 2 bases and V by 6 bases; bases with no gene match: 11. The CDR3 sequence: CSVPGGASGAYNEQFF. DNA for the CDR3: TGCAGCGTACCCGGGGGGGCTAGCGGGGCCTACAATGAGCAGTTCTTC.

This clonotype turned up a few times. The chain joins TRBV30 to TRBJ1-1; D unresolved. Germline CDR1 and CDR2: GTSNPN and SVGIG (reference sequence). The CDR3 runs to 15 residues. V was trimmed by 0 bases and J by 1 base, leaving 12 bases between them. The CDR3 spells CAWSVKGHRNTEAFF. Written as DNA, the CDR3 is TGTGCCTGGAGTGTAAAAGGGCACAGGAACACTGAAGCTTTCTTT.

This clonotype was seen many times. Germline and junction disagree at one end, which may indicate a read error. The rearrangement uses TRBV19 and TRBJ2-5; tentative D call: TRBD1 (5 bases). The CDR3 contains 14 residues. Germline-derived CDR1 and CDR2 are LNHDA and SQIVND (reference sequence). The CDR3 reads CASSMVTARKTRYF. CDR3 DNA: TGTGCCAGTAGTATGGTGACAGCCAGAAAGACCCGGTACTTC.

This clonotype was observed a few times. For the CDR3, the DNA is TGTGCCAGCTCACCCCCCCTACGGGGGCCCTACAATGAGCAGTTCTTC. It specifies CASSPPLRGPYNEQFF. The chain couples TRBV18 to TRBJ2-1; the D call may be TRBD1 or TRBD2 (6 bases each). This CDR3 contains 16 residues. CDR1 is KGHSH and CDR2 is LQKENI in the germline V gene. The V end was cut by 3 bases, the J end by 2 bases, with 14 bases between.

The CDR3 nucleotides are TGCGCCAGCAGCTCCCGCCAGGTCAGCAATCAGCCCCAGCATTTT. As protein: CASSSRQVSNQPQHF. The chain combines TRBV4-1 with TRBJ1-5; D not resolved. The CDR3 length is 15 residues. The germline CDR1 and CDR2 sequences are MGHRA and YSYEKL. V lost 5 bases and J lost 1, with 12 bases in between.

This clonotype was counted only a few times. The gene calls are TRBV5-6 and TRBJ2-1; the D gene could be TRBD1 or TRBD2 (6 bases each). This CDR3 is built from 14 residues. V was cut by 4 bases and J by 8 bases, with 16 bases left in between. Germline V CDR1 and CDR2: SGHDT, YYEEEE. Here the CDR3 reads CASSDLGGLDEQFF. The DNA of the CDR3 is TGTGCCAGCAGCGATCTGGGGGGCTTGGATGAGCAGTTCTTC. Full variable domain (remainder filled in from reference TRBV5-6 and TRBJ2-1): DAGVTQSPTHLIKTRGQQVTLRCSPKSGHDTVSWYQQALGQGPQFIFQYYEEEERQRGNFPDRFSGHQFPNYSSELNVNALLLGDSALYLCASSDLGGLDEQFFGPGTRLTVL.

This clonotype has at least ten counts. Relative to the germline gene, one junction end is altered; a read error may explain this. V gene TRBV5-1 combines with J gene TRBJ2-1, with a tentative D call TRBD1 (6 bases). This CDR3 region has 14 residues. Germline-derived CDR1 and CDR2 are SGHRS and YFSETQ. The CDR3: CASSLTTGTTIPLF. The CDR3 nucleotides are TGCGCCAGCAGCCTGACCACAGGGACCACCATCCCCCTCTTC.

The chain combines TRBV7-2 with TRBJ2-2, with unresolved D. CDR3 length: 14 residues. Germline V CDR1 and CDR2: SGHTA, FQGNSA. Trimming cost V 7 bases and J 4 bases, with 13 bases left between them. The CDR3 protein is CASTSTTTTGELFF. As DNA, the CDR3 is TGTGCCAGCACCTCCACTACGACCACCGGGGAGCTGTTTTTT.

This clonotype was found a few times. The rearrangement uses TRBV5-1 and TRBJ2-5, with 15 bases aligning to TRBD2. The trim removed 0 bases at V and 1 base at J, leaving 4 bases unmatched. Germline V gene data show CDR1 as SGHRS and CDR2 as YFSETQ. The CDR3 contains 18 residues. CDR3 DNA sequence: TGCGCCAGCAGCTTGGCCGGGACTAGCGGGGGGATCCAAGAGACCCAGTACTTC. This gives the protein CASSLAGTSGGIQETQYF.

The chain has TRBV5-1 and TRBJ1-3; D unclear. V was cut by 4 bases and J by 4 bases, with 21 bases left in between. The CDR3 sequence is 17 residues long. From germline, CDR1 is SGHRS and CDR2 YFSETQ. The CDR3 loop reads CASSRESAPRGGNTIYF. The CDR3 coding sequence is TGCGCCAGCAGCCGGGAGTCGGCCCCGAGAGGAGGAAACACCATATATTTT.

This clonotype was found many times. The rearrangement joins TRBV29-1 to TRBJ2-3, with 12 bases fitting TRBD2. Looked up from germline, CDR1 is SQVTM and CDR2 is ANQGSEA. The CDR3 is 14 amino acids. V gave up 4 bases and J gave up 5 bases; unmatched junction bases: 4. CDR3 coding DNA: TGCAGCGTTGGACTAGCGGGGGTAGAAGATACGCAGTATTTT. It is translated as CSVGLAGVEDTQYF.

This clonotype was seen repeatedly, ten times or more. The genes are TRBV7-6 and TRBJ2-7; 7 bases align to TRBD1. The CDR3 runs 13 residues. Germline V CDR1 and CDR2: SGHVS, FNYEAQ. The junction had 4 bases not matched to a gene; V was cut back by 6 bases and J by 2 bases. The CDR3 region has the DNA TGTGCCAGCAGTCGGGACAGCACCTACGAGCAGTACTTC. It codes for CASSRDSTYEQYF.

This clonotype occurred many times. V and J are TRBV5-4 and TRBJ2-5; D is uncertain. V was trimmed by 6 bases and J by 5 bases, leaving 11 bases between them. Germline V CDR1 and CDR2: SGHNT, YYREEE (reference sequence). CDR3 length: 12 residues. This CDR3 is CASNHPRETQYF. The CDR3 DNA is TGTGCCAGCAATCACCCCCGGGAGACCCAGTACTTC.

The chain couples TRBV4-3 to TRBJ2-7; 11 bases align to TRBD2. Germline trimming cut 2 bases from V and 6 bases from J; bases unmatched to any gene: 9. The germline V gene has CDR1 LGHNA and CDR2 YSLEER. The CDR3 sequence is 16 residues long. In nucleotides, the CDR3 is TGCGCCAGCAGCCAAAAGGCCCTAGCGGGGGGAAGCGAGCAGTACTTC. Translated: CASSQKALAGGSEQYF.

This clonotype was observed at least ten times. V gene TRBV9 combines with J gene TRBJ1-6; D uncertain. V lost 2 bases to trimming and J lost 10 bases, with 10 bases between them. Germline loops: CDR1 SGDLS, CDR2 YYNGEE. The CDR3 is 13 residues long. Here the CDR3 reads CASSVRVRSPLHF. For the CDR3, the DNA is TGTGCCAGCAGCGTGAGGGTTCGGTCACCCCTCCACTTT.

This clonotype was seen repeatedly, ten times or more. The chain is built from TRBV15 and TRBJ2-2; D remains unclear. The CDR3 has 13 residues. Deletions cut 8 bases from V and 6 bases from J, with 13 bases between. CDR1 LNHNV and CDR2 YYDKDF come from the germline V gene (reference sequence). The CDR3 DNA follows: TGTGCCACCGCGGCGGTCCGGCCCGGGGAGCTGTTTTTT. Translation gives CATAAVRPGELFF.

In its sample, this clonotype was seen a few times. The V gene is TRBV6-2 or TRBV6-3, the J gene TRBJ2-5; TRBD1 aligns across 8 bases. CDR1 MNHEY and CDR2 SVGEGT come from the germline V gene. J lost 5 bases, V lost 2 bases, and 7 bases had no gene match. CDR3 length equals 15 residues. CDR3 protein: CASSYPAGGAETQYF. The CDR3 DNA reads as TGTGCCAGCAGTTACCCTGCAGGGGGCGCGGAGACCCAGTACTTC.

At least ten counts were recorded for this clonotype. The genes are TRBV28 and TRBJ1-4, with D tentatively TRBD1 (5 bases). There are 16 residues in the CDR3. Trimming took off 4 bases at V and 4 bases at J, with 16 bases between the two ends. Looked up from germline, CDR1 is MDHEN and CDR2 is SYDVKM. The CDR3 region is CASSSPIGDGNEKLFF. CDR3 nucleotides: TGTGCCAGCAGTTCACCGATCGGGGACGGTAATGAAAAACTGTTTTTT.

This clonotype showed up many times. The chain joins TRBV12-3 or TRBV12-4 to TRBJ1-1; possible D gene TRBD1, 5 bases. With 1 base removed from V and 1 base from J, the gap between germline ends came to 22 bases. This CDR3 comprises 19 residues. CDR3 in DNA: TGTGCCAGCAGTTTAGGCCCCAGGGTGTCTATGGCTCGGAACACTGAAGCTTTCTTT. Translated, it gives CASSLGPRVSMARNTEAFF.

This clonotype was recorded a few times. The chain combines TRBV9 with TRBJ1-1; tentative D call: TRBD1 (5 bases). This CDR3 contains 17 residues. Germline V gene lookup returns CDR1 SGDLS and CDR2 YYNGEE. The V and J ends lost 3 bases and 0 bases respectively, with 18 bases between them. The CDR3 loop is CASSANRAGALNTEAFF. The DNA of the CDR3 is TGTGCCAGCAGCGCTAATCGTGCCGGGGCCTTGAACACTGAAGCTTTCTTT.